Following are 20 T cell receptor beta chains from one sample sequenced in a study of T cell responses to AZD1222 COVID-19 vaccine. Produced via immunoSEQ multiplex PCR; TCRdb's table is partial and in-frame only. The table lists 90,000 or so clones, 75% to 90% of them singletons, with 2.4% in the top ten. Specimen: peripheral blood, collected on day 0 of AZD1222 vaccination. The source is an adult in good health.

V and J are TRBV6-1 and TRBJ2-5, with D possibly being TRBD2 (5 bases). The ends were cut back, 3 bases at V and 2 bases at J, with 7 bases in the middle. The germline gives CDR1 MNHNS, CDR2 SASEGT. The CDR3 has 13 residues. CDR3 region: CASSEPGQETQYF. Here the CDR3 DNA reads TGTGCCAGCAGTGAGCCGGGGCAAGAGACCCAGTACTTC.

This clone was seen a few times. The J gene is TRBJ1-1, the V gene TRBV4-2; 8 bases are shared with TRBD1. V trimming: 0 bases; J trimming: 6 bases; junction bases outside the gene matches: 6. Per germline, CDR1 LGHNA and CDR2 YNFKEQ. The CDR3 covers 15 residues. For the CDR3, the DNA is TGTGCCAGCAGCCAAGATACAGGGGGTTCTGCTGAAGCTTTCTTT. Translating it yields CASSQDTGGSAEAFF.

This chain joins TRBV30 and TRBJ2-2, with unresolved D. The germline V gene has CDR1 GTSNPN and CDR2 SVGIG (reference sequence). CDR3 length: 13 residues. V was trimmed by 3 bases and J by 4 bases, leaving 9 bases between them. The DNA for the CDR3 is TGTGCCTGGAGCGCGACACCCACCGGGGAGCTGTTTTTT. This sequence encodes CAWSATPTGELFF.

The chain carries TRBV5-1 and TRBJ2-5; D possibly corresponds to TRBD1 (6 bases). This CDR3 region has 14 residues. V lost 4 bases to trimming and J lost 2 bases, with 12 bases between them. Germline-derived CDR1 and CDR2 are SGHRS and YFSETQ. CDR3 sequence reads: CASSARDKQETQYF. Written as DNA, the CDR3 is TGCGCCAGCAGCGCCCGGGACAAGCAAGAGACCCAGTACTTC.

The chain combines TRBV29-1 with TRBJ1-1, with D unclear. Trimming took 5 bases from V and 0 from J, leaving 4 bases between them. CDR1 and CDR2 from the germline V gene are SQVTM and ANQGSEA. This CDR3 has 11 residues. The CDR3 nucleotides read TGCAGCGTTCTAATGAACACTGAAGCTTTCTTT. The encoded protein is CSVLMNTEAFF.

CDR3 in amino acids: CASSLGGGVGEQYF. Here the CDR3 DNA reads TGTGCCAGCAGCTTAGGAGGCGGGGTAGGGGAGCAGTACTTC. This rearrangement joins TRBV7-2 to TRBJ2-7; possibly TRBD2 for D (6 bases). Germline V gene lookup returns CDR1 SGHTA and CDR2 FQGNSA. V lost 1 base and J lost 7, with 14 bases in between. The CDR3 is 14 amino acids.

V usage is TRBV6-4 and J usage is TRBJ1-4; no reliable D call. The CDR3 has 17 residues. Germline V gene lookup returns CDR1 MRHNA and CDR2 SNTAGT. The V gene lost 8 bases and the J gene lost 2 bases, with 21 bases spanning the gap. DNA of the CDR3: TGTGCCAGCGGGAGGAGCCTATTGGGTAGGACTAATGAAAAACTGTTTTTT. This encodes CASGRSLLGRTNEKLFF.

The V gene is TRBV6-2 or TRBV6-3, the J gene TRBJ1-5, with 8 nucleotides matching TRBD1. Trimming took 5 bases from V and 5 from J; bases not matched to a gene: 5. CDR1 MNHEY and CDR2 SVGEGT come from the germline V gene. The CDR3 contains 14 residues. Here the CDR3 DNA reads TGTGCCAGCAGTGGACAGGGAGAGTATCAGCCCCAGCATTTT. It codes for CASSGQGEYQPQHF.

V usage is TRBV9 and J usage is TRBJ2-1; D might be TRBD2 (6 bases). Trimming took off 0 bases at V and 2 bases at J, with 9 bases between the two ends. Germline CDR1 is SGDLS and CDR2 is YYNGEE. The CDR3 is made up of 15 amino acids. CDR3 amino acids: CASSVGGEAYNEQFF. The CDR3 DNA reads TGTGCCAGCAGCGTAGGGGGGGAAGCCTACAATGAGCAGTTCTTC.

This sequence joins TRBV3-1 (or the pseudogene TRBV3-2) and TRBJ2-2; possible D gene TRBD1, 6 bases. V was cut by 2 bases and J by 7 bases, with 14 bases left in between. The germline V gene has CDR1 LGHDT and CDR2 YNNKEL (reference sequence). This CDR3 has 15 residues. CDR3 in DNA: TGTGCCAGCAGCCAACTTACAGGGCCGGGCGGGGAGCTGTTTTTT. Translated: CASSQLTGPGGELFF.

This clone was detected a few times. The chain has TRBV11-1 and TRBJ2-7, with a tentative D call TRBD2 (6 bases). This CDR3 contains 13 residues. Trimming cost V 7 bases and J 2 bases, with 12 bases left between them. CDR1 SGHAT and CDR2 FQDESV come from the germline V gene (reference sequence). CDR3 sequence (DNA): TGTGCCAGCACCGGGACTTCCACCTACGAGCAGTACTTC. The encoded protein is CASTGTSTYEQYF.

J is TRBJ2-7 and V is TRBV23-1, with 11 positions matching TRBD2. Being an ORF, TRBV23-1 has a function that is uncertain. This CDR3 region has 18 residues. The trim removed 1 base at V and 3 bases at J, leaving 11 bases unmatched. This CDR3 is CASSQWDKGTSGFYEQYF. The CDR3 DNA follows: TGCGCCAGCAGTCAATGGGACAAAGGGACTAGCGGTTTCTACGAGCAGTACTTC.

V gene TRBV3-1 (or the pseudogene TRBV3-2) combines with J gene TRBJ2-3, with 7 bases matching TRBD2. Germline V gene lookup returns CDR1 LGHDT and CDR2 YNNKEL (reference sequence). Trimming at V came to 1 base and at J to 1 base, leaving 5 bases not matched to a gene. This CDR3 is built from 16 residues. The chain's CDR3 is CASSQAASGRTDTQYF. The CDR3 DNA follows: TGTGCCAGCAGCCAAGCAGCTAGCGGACGCACAGATACGCAGTATTTT.

The CDR3 region has the DNA TGTGCCAGCAGCTTAGTTCTCTTCACAGATACGCAGTATTTT. Translating gives CASSLVLFTDTQYF. V and J are TRBV7-2 and TRBJ2-3; D unresolved. The germline V and J ends were trimmed by 1 base and 2 bases, with 7 bases remaining between them. The CDR3 is made up of 14 amino acids. Germline CDR1 SGHTA, CDR2 FQGNSA.

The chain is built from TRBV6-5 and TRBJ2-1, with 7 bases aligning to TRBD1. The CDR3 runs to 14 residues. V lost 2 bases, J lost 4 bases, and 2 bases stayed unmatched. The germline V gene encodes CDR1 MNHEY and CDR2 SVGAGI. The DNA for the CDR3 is TGTGCCAGCAGTTACGGGACAGTTTACAATGAGCAGTTCTTC. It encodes CASSYGTVYNEQFF.

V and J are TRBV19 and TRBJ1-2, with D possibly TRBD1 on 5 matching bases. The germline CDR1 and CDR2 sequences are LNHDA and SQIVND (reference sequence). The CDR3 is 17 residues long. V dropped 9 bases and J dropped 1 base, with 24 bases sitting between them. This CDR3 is CASEPGTANSINYGYTF. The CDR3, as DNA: TGTGCCAGCGAACCCGGGACGGCGAATAGCATTAACTATGGCTACACCTTC.

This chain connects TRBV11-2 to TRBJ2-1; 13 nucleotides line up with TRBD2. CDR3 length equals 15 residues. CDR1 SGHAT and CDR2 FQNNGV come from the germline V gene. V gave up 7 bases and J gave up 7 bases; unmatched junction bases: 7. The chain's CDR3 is CASIQLAGGPNEQFF. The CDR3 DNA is TGTGCCAGCATCCAACTAGCGGGAGGGCCAAATGAGCAGTTCTTC.

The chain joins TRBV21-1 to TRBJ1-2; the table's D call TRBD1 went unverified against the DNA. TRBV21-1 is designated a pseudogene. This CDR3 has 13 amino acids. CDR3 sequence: CASSLQGIYGYTF. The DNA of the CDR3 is TGTGCCAGCAGCCTACAGGGGATCTATGGCTACACCTTC.

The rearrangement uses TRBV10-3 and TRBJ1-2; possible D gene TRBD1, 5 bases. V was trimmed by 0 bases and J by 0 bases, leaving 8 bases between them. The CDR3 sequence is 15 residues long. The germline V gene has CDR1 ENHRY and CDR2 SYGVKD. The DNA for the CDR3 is TGTGCCATCAGTGAGTCGACAGCTTCTAACTATGGCTACACCTTC. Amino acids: CAISESTASNYGYTF.

The CDR3 here is CASSFPLTRGDSPYEQYF. DNA of the CDR3: TGTGCCAGCAGTTTTCCTCTCACCAGGGGGGACAGTCCCTACGAGCAGTACTTC. V is TRBV2 and J is TRBJ2-7; D may be TRBD1 (7 bases). Germline V gene lookup returns CDR1 SNHLY and CDR2 FYNNEI. This CDR3 comprises 18 residues. The germline V and J ends were trimmed by 5 bases and 2 bases, with 25 bases remaining between them. Variable domain in full (rest from reference TRBV2 and TRBJ2-7): EPEVTQTPSHQVTQMGQEVILRCVPISNHLYFYWYRQILGQKVEFLVSFYNNEISEKSEIFDDQFSVERPDGSNFTLKIRSTKLEDSAMYFCASSFPLTRGDSPYEQYFGPGTRLTVT.